Listed here are 7 T cell receptor beta chains from one sample, sequenced in a study of cytomegalovirus exposure and HLA in healthy donors. A multiplex PCR was run with 60 Vbeta primers and 13 Jbeta primers. Profiled with immunoSEQ multiplex PCR; TCRdb holds only in-frame clones, not every one. The data hold about 120,000 clones, with around 77% observed a single time. Sequenced: PBMCs. Source of these receptors: a woman aged 25-40 years in good health and CMV-seropositive.

The V and J genes are TRBV7-6 and TRBJ2-3; 11 positions match TRBD1. Trimming cost V 3 bases and J 1 base; bases outside gene matches: 6. Germline lookup yields CDR1 SGHVS and CDR2 FNYEAQ. The CDR3 length is 17 residues. The DNA for the CDR3 is TGTGCCAGCAGCTTCGGCCGGGACAGGGGGGGCACAGATACGCAGTATTTT. It codes for CASSFGRDRGGTDTQYF.

The chain links TRBV2 to TRBJ2-7; 7 nucleotides match TRBD2. Trimming cost V 7 bases and J 0 bases; bases outside gene matches: 3. In germline, CDR1 is SNHLY, CDR2 FYNNEI. The CDR3 has 13 residues. The CDR3 coding sequence is TGTGCCAGCAAGCGGGAAAGCTCCTACGAGCAGTACTTC. It specifies CASKRESSYEQYF.

The CDR3 DNA sequence: TGCGCCAGCAGCCAAGCTGGGACAGGACCCTACGAGCAGTACTTC. It yields the protein CASSQAGTGPYEQYF. V gene TRBV4-1 combines with J gene TRBJ2-7; 8 nucleotides line up with TRBD1. CDR1 is MGHRA and CDR2 is YSYEKL in the germline V gene. There are 15 residues in the CDR3. Losses at the gene ends were 1 base for V and 2 bases for J; bases not matched to a gene: 4.

The chain joins TRBV27 to TRBJ1-5; a weak D match, TRBD1 (6 bases). V lost 5 bases, J lost 2 bases, and 19 bases lay in between. Germline CDR1 and CDR2: MNHEY and SMNVEV (reference sequence). This CDR3 is 17 amino acids long. CDR3 DNA sequence: TGTGCCAGCAGTACCATAGGGGGTCAGGGAGGCAATCAGCCCCAGCATTTT. This encodes CASSTIGGQGGNQPQHF.

In the case of this clone: Other DNA sequences in the same sample also yield this CDR3. V usage is TRBV15 and J usage is TRBJ2-1, with 7 bases lining up with TRBD2. Germline values: CDR1 LNHNV, CDR2 YYDKDF (reference sequence). The CDR3 contains 15 residues. Trimming removed 3 bases from V and 0 bases from J; junction bases left unmatched: 2. The CDR3 region has the DNA TGTGCCACCAGCAGCGGGGGGTACTCCTACAATGAGCAGTTCTTC. Translated, it gives CATSSGGYSYNEQFF.

This clone came up a few times. The CDR3, as DNA: TGTGCCAGCAGCTCCGCAGGGATTTTGAATCAGCCCCAGCATTTT. Residues: CASSSAGILNQPQHF. The V gene is TRBV7-8, the J gene TRBJ1-5; D possibly corresponds to TRBD1 (5 bases). This CDR3 is 15 amino acids long. The V and J ends lost 4 bases and 4 bases respectively, with 14 bases between them. CDR1 and CDR2 (germline): SGHVS, FQNEAQ.

V usage is TRBV11-2 and J usage is TRBJ2-7, with TRBD2 as a possible D gene (6 bases). The CDR3 has 14 residues. Germline values: CDR1 SGHAT, CDR2 FQNNGV. Trimming took 8 bases from V and 3 from J, leaving 17 bases between them. The CDR3 DNA is TGTGCCAGCCGGTGGGGGACTTCGGGCTACGAGCAGTACTTC. Protein product: CASRWGTSGYEQYF.